This T cell receptor beta chain was captured by sequencing in a study of blood T cell repertoires in COVID-19. TCRdb keeps only in-frame clones here, not all; method: immunoSEQ multiplex PCR. The table has 60,000 to 85,000 clones, approximately 87% seen once. This clone appeared a few times. The CDR3 covers 19 residues. The V end lost 2 bases, the J end lost 4 bases, and 27 bases lay between the germline ends. The sequence was obtained from a man between 45 and 60 years old with active COVID-19. The chain couples TRBV6-7 to TRBJ2-7, with a weak D call TRBD2 (5 bases). TRBV6-7 is recorded as an ORF, its role being uncertain. Sample: peripheral blood. CDR3 sequence (DNA): TGTGCCAGCAGTTACGATACTCAAAACTACTTCCGGGAACATTACGAGCAGTACTTC. Translation: CASSYDTQNYFREHYEQYF.